A selection of T cell receptor beta chains follows, all from one sample in a study of T cell repertoires in cytomegalovirus infection. MiXCR was run by TCRdb on the reads, yielding one entry per CDR3 protein. The table has hundreds of thousands of distinct CDR3 sequences, about 31% seen once; the top ten hold roughly 12%. The antigens of these receptors remain unknown. Source: cultured CD8+ T cells from PBMCs, taken from culture after CMV antigen stimulation. The source is a human donor in good health (CMV status not recorded). Some clones in this sample may be carry-over from other donors' samples. Each CDR3 is given with its conserved first and last residue. The order of the fields is D gene, clone size, J gene, V gene, CDR3 DNA, CDR3 protein. The D gene is left open where the match is weak. Some rows mark clone size as missing; the rest say once, few, many or name a class of expanded clone.

TRBD1,few,TRBJ1-6,TRBV4-1,TGCGCCAGCAGGGACAGGGGCTCCTATAATTCACCCCTCCACTTT,CASRDRGSYNSPLHF
TRBD2,.,TRBJ2-2,TRBV12-3/TRBV12-4,TGTGCCAGCAGTTTTAAACTAGCGGGGGACCGAAAGAACACCGGGGAGCTGTTTTTT,CASSFKLAGDRKNTGELFF
.,.,TRBJ2-3,TRBV6-1,TGTGCCAGCAGTGTGGACAAAAGCACAGATACGCAGTATTTT,CASSVDKSTDTQYF
TRBD1,.,TRBJ2-1,TRBV6-5,TGTGCCAGCAGTTACCCGCCGGACAGGGATGGGTTACTCTCCTACAATGAGCAGTTCTTC,CASSYPPDRDGLLSYNEQFF
TRBD1,.,TRBJ2-5,TRBV20-1,TGCAGTGCTAGGAACCGACAGGGGGGGAGAGAGACCCAGTACTTC,CSARNRQGGRETQYF
TRBD1,.,TRBJ1-2,TRBV7-9,TGTGTCAGCAGCCGCCGGGACAGAGCTAACTATGGCTACACCTTC,CVSSRRDRANYGYTF
.,many,TRBJ1-5,TRBV7-9,TGTGCCAGCAGCGTCAGGGGACAGCCCCAGCATTTT,CASSVRGQPQHF
TRBD1,.,TRBJ2-3,TRBV27,TGTGCCAGCAGTTCAGCCCGGGACAGGGGGCGCCAGGGGGGGACAGATACGCAGTATTTT,CASSSARDRGRQGGTDTQYF
.,many,TRBJ1-2,TRBV7-2,TGTGCCAGCAGCCGCGACAGTCTGCAAACGGTTGGCTACACCTTC,CASSRDSLQTVGYTF
.,many,TRBJ1-5,TRBV28,TGTGCCAGCAGTTTAATCGTAGGGGGTCCCCAGCATTTT,CASSLIVGGPQHF
TRBD1,.,TRBJ2-1,TRBV18,TGTGCCAGCTCACCCGAAGTCGGGACAGGGGACAATGAGCAGTTCTTC,CASSPEVGTGDNEQFF
TRBD1,many,TRBJ1-5,TRBV4-1,TGCGCCAGCAGCCAAGGGGACAGGGGTAGCAATCAGCCCCAGCATTTT,CASSQGDRGSNQPQHF
TRBD2,.,TRBJ2-7,TRBV4-1,TGCGCCAGCAGCCAACCGACACTAGCGGTTACCTACGAGCAGTACTTC,CASSQPTLAVTYEQYF
TRBD2,many,TRBJ2-1,TRBV10-3,TGTGCCATCGCGACTAGCGGGGGACCCAATGAGCAGTTCTTC,CAIATSGGPNEQFF
TRBD2,.,TRBJ2-3,TRBV12-3/TRBV12-4,TGTGCCAGCAGACCTAGCGGGGGGGCCACAGATACGCAGTATTTT,CASRPSGGATDTQYF
.,few,TRBJ1-6,TRBV12-3/TRBV12-4,TGTGCCAGCAGCCAGGGACCTGTAGGCTCCTATAATTCACCCCTCCACTTT,CASSQGPVGSYNSPLHF
.,few,TRBJ2-5,TRBV5-5,TGTGCCAGCAGCTGGTTAGGGCCCCAAGAGACCCAGTACTTC,CASSWLGPQETQYF
.,.,TRBJ2-1,TRBV12-3/TRBV12-4,TGTGCCAGCAGTTTAGCGGGTCCTGGCGGGGAGCAGTTCTTC,CASSLAGPGGEQFF
.,once,TRBJ2-1,TRBV14,TGTGCCACCAGCCCCCTAGGCGCGCGCCACCAGAGCTCCTACAATGAGCAGTTCTTC,CATSPLGARHQSSYNEQFF
.,many,TRBJ1-2,TRBV12-3/TRBV12-4,TGTGCCAGCAGTTTAAGCCGGGAACCAGCTAACTATGGCTACACCTTC,CASSLSREPANYGYTF
TRBD1,.,TRBJ2-1,TRBV6-2/TRBV6-3,TGTGCCAGCAGTTACCCAGGGGGCGAATCCTACAATGAGCAGTTCTTC,CASSYPGGESYNEQFF
.,.,TRBJ1-1,TRBV6-5,TGTGCCAGCAGCCTAACCATACCCCCGGCCACTGAAGCTTTCTTT,CASSLTIPPATEAFF
TRBD1,.,TRBJ1-5,TRBV4-3,TGCGCCAGCAGCCAAGCCAGGGGGGGGGACCAGCCCCAGCATTTT,CASSQARGGDQPQHF
.,.,TRBJ2-3,TRBV6-1,TGTGCCAGCAGAGAAGCCGCAGATACGCAGTATTTT,CASREAADTQYF
TRBD2,few,TRBJ2-1,TRBV12-3/TRBV12-4,TGTGCCAGCAGCCGAGCCGGGCTAGCGGGGTACAATGAGCAGTTCTTC,CASSRAGLAGYNEQFF
.,few,TRBJ1-2,TRBV27,TGTGCCAGTTTATCGGGAGCCGGGTTAGGTGGCTACACCTTC,CASLSGAGLGGYTF
.,few,TRBJ2-2,TRBV4-2,TGTGCCAGCAGCCCAATGTTAGGGGCGACCGGGGAGCTGTTTTTT,CASSPMLGATGELFF
TRBD1,.,TRBJ2-4,TRBV20-1,TGCAGTGCTCCCGACAGGGACATTCAGTACTTC,CSAPDRDIQYF
.,.,TRBJ1-1,TRBV5-4,TGTGCCAGCACCCCCAGGGACGGGACTGAAGCTTTCTTT,CASTPRDGTEAFF
.,.,TRBJ2-2,TRBV7-8,TGTGCCAGCACCCGAGGGGGGGCCGGGGAGCTGTTTTTT,CASTRGGAGELFF
.,few,TRBJ2-1,TRBV28,TGTGCCAGCAGTTTGTGGGGGGAGGGGGCCGAGCAGTTCTTC,CASSLWGEGAEQFF
.,.,TRBJ2-2,TRBV5-4,TGTGCCACCTTACCCGGGACAACTACCGGGGAGCTGTTTTTT,CATLPGTTTGELFF
TRBD2,.,TRBJ2-2,TRBV6-5,TGTGCCAGCAGCCGGGGACTAGCGGAGACTGCGAACACCGGGGAGCTGTTTTTT,CASSRGLAETANTGELFF
.,.,TRBJ1-2,TRBV7-9,TGTGCCAGCAGCCCTCCAGGGTGGCGGTATGGCTACACCTTC,CASSPPGWRYGYTF
.,few,TRBJ1-4,TRBV25-1,TGTGCCTCCCTGGACGGAGCGAATGAAAAACTGTTTTTT,CASLDGANEKLFF
.,few,TRBJ2-2,TRBV7-2,TGTGCCAGCAGCTTAGTAGCCCAGGGGGGCGACACCGGGGAGCTGTTTTTT,CASSLVAQGGDTGELFF
.,many,TRBJ2-7,TRBV7-6,TGTGCCAGCAGCCTTGGACCGACCGGTGAGCAGTACTTC,CASSLGPTGEQYF
TRBD1,.,TRBJ2-6,TRBV29-1,TGCAGCGTTGAATTGGACAGGGAACGATCTGGGGCCAACGTCCTGACTTTC,CSVELDRERSGANVLTF
.,.,TRBJ1-6,TRBV28,TGTGCCAGCAGTTTAGGGCCCCGGGGCAATTCACCCCTCCACTTT,CASSLGPRGNSPLHF
.,.,TRBJ1-1,TRBV27,TGTGCCAGCGCCGAGGTAGGTGGGATTACTGAAGCTTTCTTT,CASAEVGGITEAFF
.,.,TRBJ1-1,TRBV6-6,TGTGCCAGCACTTACTCAAGAGAGAACACTGAAGCTTTCTTT,CASTYSRENTEAFF
.,few,TRBJ2-7,TRBV6-1,TGTGCCAGCAGTGAAGAGGTTGGCCGCTACGAGCAGTACTTC,CASSEEVGRYEQYF
.,.,TRBJ1-2,TRBV6-2/TRBV6-3,TGTGCCAGCAGTTACAGAAAAACGGTTATCTCACCAACCTTC,CASSYRKTVISPTF
.,.,TRBJ2-2,TRBV6-6,TGTGCCAGCAGTTACCTGGCCATATGGGGCGGGGAGCTGTTTTTT,CASSYLAIWGGELFF
.,.,TRBJ2-2,TRBV4-1,TGCGCCAGCAGCCAACTCCAGAACACCGGGGAGCTGTTTTTT,CASSQLQNTGELFF
TRBD1,few,TRBJ2-2,TRBV19,TGTGCCAGTAGTATAACCTCAGGGGGCAATACCGGGGAGCTGTTTTTT,CASSITSGGNTGELFF
.,.,TRBJ2-3,TRBV4-1,TGCGCCAGCAGCCAAGACCCGCTTACGGGGGGCTATTTT,CASSQDPLTGGYF
.,.,TRBJ2-3,TRBV4-1,TGCGCCAGCAGCCTAAAGCGGGCTAGCACAGATACGCAGTATTTT,CASSLKRASTDTQYF
.,many,TRBJ2-7,TRBV12-3/TRBV12-4,TGTGCCAGCAGTCAAACCCCAGGGGGGCCCTCCTACGAGCAGTACTTC,CASSQTPGGPSYEQYF
.,.,TRBJ1-4,TRBV20-1,TGCAGTGCTAGAGAAACGCAAATTTTTTTT,CSARETQIFF
.,.,TRBJ2-5,TRBV27,TGTGCCAGCAACAATACCCAAGAGACCCAGTACTTC,CASNNTQETQYF
.,.,TRBJ2-7,TRBV19,TGTGCCAGTAGTATCGTGGACTCCTACGAGCAGTACTTC,CASSIVDSYEQYF
.,.,TRBJ1-1,TRBV10-1,TGCGCCAGCAGTGCCTACAGGGCTGGTAACACTGAAGCTTTCTTT,CASSAYRAGNTEAFF
.,once,TRBJ1-4,TRBV5-4,TGTGCCAGCAGCTTGTCTTGGGGCACAGATGATGAAAAACTGTTTTTT,CASSLSWGTDDEKLFF
TRBD1,many,TRBJ1-1,TRBV7-6,TGTGCCAGCAGCCTTGACAGGGTGAACACTGAAGCTTTCTTT,CASSLDRVNTEAFF
.,.,TRBJ2-3,TRBV5-5,TGTGCCAGCAACTTTACAGAGAGTAGCACAGATACGCAGTATTTT,CASNFTESSTDTQYF
TRBD1,.,TRBJ2-2,TRBV4-3,TGCGCCAGCAGCCTCACCCCGCCACAGGGGAGCTCCACCGGGGAGCTGTTTTTT,CASSLTPPQGSSTGELFF
TRBD2,few,TRBJ2-7,TRBV4-1,TGCGCCAGCAGCAGGTCTAGCGGGGACTACGAGCAGTACTTC,CASSRSSGDYEQYF
.,.,TRBJ2-7,TRBV7-9,TGTGCCAGCAGCTCGCCTCCGGGACACTTGCCCATCCACGAGCAGTACTTC,CASSSPPGHLPIHEQYF
TRBD1,.,TRBJ1-2,TRBV29-1,TGCAGCGCGGGGGGGACAGGGCTCTATGGCTACACCTTC,CSAGGTGLYGYTF